This TCR beta chain originates from a study of shared clonotypes between healthy human individuals. Across the study: Per donor, three plates held CD4 naive cells, three held CD4 memory, two held CD8 naive and one held CD8 memory. General study results and limits: Clonotypes which were not shared had lower generation probabilities than clonotypes that all four donors shared.

Replicate sorted-subset PCRs were loaded with 150 to 250 ng DNA, roughly 33,000 T cell genomes. Measured with immunoSEQ multiplex PCR; TCRdb has only the in-frame clones, and not every one. The table has roughly 1,500,000 clones, approximately 98.5% seen once. On this clone itself: The antigen is unknown.

V gave up 6 bases and J gave up 3 bases, with 12 bases separating them. The CDR3 has 13 amino acids. In germline, CDR1 is ENHRY, CDR2 SYGVKD. Sequencing was done on a sample of naive CD4+ T cells sorted from blood. Subset here: CD45RA+ positively selected. The chain employs TRBV10-3 and TRBJ2-7; maybe TRBD1 (5 bases). The sequence was obtained from a man between 25 and 39 years old in good health. The CDR3 sequence is CAIRETVSYEQYF. CDR3 coding DNA: TGTGCCATCAGAGAGACAGTGAGCTACGAGCAGTACTTC.